One and the same sample provided the 17 T cell receptor beta chains below, sequenced in a study of blood T cells in healthy people across ages. Together with a sample-barcoded 5' primer, a J-beta primer mix was included in a second PCR lasting roughly 6 to 12 cycles. TCRdb recomputed calls from the 5' RACE reads with MiXCR, one row per CDR3 protein. There are more than 900,000 distinct CDR3 sequences in the sample; roughly 28% occur only once, and about 9.4% lies in the top ten. The same specimen was also included in a second study, on T cells of mothers and their children.

Sequencing was done on a sample of blood. All receptors come from a woman aged 40 to 50 in good health.

CDR3 amino acids: CASSQLRQGSGGSYGYTF. CDR3 nucleotide sequence: TGTGCCAGCAGCCAACTGAGACAGGGGTCGGGTGGCTCCTATGGCTACACCTTC. V is TRBV3-1 and J is TRBJ1-2, with 8 bases that match TRBD1. Per germline, CDR1 LGHDT and CDR2 YNNKEL (reference sequence). V lost 2 bases, J lost 4 bases, and 15 bases stayed unmatched. There are 18 residues in the CDR3.

The sample holds a few counts of this clonotype. The chain uses TRBV19 and TRBJ2-4, with 10 bases matching TRBD2. V gave up 3 bases and J gave up 11 bases; unmatched junction bases: 7. The CDR3 contains 14 residues. Germline values: CDR1 LNHDA, CDR2 SQIVND (reference sequence). This chain's CDR3 is CASSMLAGAHFQYF. Written as DNA, the CDR3 is TGTGCCAGTAGTATGCTAGCGGGGGCCCATTTTCAGTACTTC.

The chain has TRBV24-1 and TRBJ2-1; 9 nucleotides line up with TRBD1. This CDR3 contains 19 residues. CDR1 and CDR2 (germline): KGHDR, SFDVKD. V was clipped by 3 bases and J by 2 bases; unmatched bases: 13. The CDR3 reads CATSDVASLGTGPYNEQFF. The CDR3 DNA follows: TGTGCCACCAGTGATGTAGCGTCGTTGGGGACAGGGCCCTACAATGAGCAGTTCTTC.

The gene calls are TRBV2 and TRBJ2-5; 7 bases line up with TRBD2. Germline CDR1 is SNHLY and CDR2 is FYNNEI. Trimming cost V 6 bases and J 0 bases; bases outside gene matches: 4. The CDR3 length is 14 residues. The CDR3 bases are TGTGCCAGCAGCAGCGGGGAGTACCAAGAGACCCAGTACTTC. Protein product: CASSSGEYQETQYF.

This clonotype has at least ten counts. The chain is built from TRBV12-3 or TRBV12-4 and TRBJ2-7, with a weak D call TRBD1 (6 bases). The length of the CDR3 is 14 residues. V lost 5 bases and J lost 3, with 14 bases in between. The CDR3 DNA follows: TGTGCCAGCAGTACCCCGGACAGCCTCTACGAGCAGTACTTC. Amino acid sequence: CASSTPDSLYEQYF.

This clonotype was counted only a few times. The chain carries TRBV27 and TRBJ2-7, with D unresolved. Germline V CDR1 and CDR2: MNHEY, SMNVEV (reference sequence). The CDR3 contains 13 residues. The V end was cut by 0 bases, the J end by 3 bases, with 6 bases between. CDR3 protein: CASSLSALYEQYF. In DNA form, the CDR3 reads TGTGCCAGCAGTTTATCTGCCCTCTACGAGCAGTACTTC.

The chain is built from TRBV27 and TRBJ2-1, with 11 bases aligning to TRBD2. Germline V gives CDR1 MNHEY, CDR2 SMNVEV (reference sequence). The junction had 4 bases not matched to a gene; V was cut back by 5 bases and J by 4 bases. The CDR3 consists of 15 residues. CDR3 DNA sequence: TGTGCCAGCAGTCAGACTAGCGGGGCTTACAATGAGCAGTTCTTC. Protein sequence: CASSQTSGAYNEQFF.

This clonotype was counted between two and nine times. The CDR3 sequence is CASSPPSHTDTQYF. Written as DNA, the CDR3 is TGTGCCAGCTCACCACCGAGCCACACAGATACGCAGTATTTT. The chain is built from TRBV18 and TRBJ2-3, with D hard to call. The germline gives CDR1 KGHSH, CDR2 LQKENI. This CDR3 is 14 amino acids long. Trimming shortened V by 0 bases and J by 2 bases, and 6 bases separated the two germline ends.

This clonotype was detected many times. This sequence joins TRBV7-2 and TRBJ2-7; no clear D gene. CDR1 SGHTA and CDR2 FQGNSA come from the germline V gene. The CDR3 has 13 residues. Trimming removed 1 base from V and 4 bases from J, with 8 bases in between. For the CDR3, the DNA is TGTGCCAGCAGCTTAGGGTATAGGTACGAGCAGTACTTC. It is translated as CASSLGYRYEQYF.

The chain combines TRBV28 with TRBJ2-3, with D possibly being TRBD1 or TRBD2 (6 bases each). CDR3 length equals 17 residues. Per the germline V gene, CDR1 is MDHEN and CDR2 is SYDVKM. Deletions cut 4 bases from V and 0 bases from J, with 17 bases between. CDR3 nucleotides: TGTGCCAGCAGTTCCCCGTGGGGGGCATCTAGCACAGATACGCAGTATTTT. This translates into CASSSPWGASSTDTQYF.

V gene TRBV7-2 combines with J gene TRBJ1-2, with D perhaps TRBD1 (5 bases). The germline gives CDR1 SGHTA, CDR2 FQGNSA. V gave up 3 bases and J gave up 4 bases, with 12 bases separating them. The CDR3 length is 14 residues. The CDR3 region has the DNA TGTGCCAGCAGCTTTAAGGGGACCATCTATGGCTACACCTTC. It yields the protein CASSFKGTIYGYTF.

The table lists this clonotype with many counts. This chain uses TRBV12-3 or TRBV12-4 with TRBJ2-4, with TRBD1 matching 9 bases. The trim removed 6 bases at V and 1 base at J, leaving 10 bases unmatched. The CDR3 totals 17 residues. CDR3 sequence: CASRVGTGRRAKNIQYF. For the CDR3, the DNA is TGTGCCAGCAGAGTCGGGACAGGGAGACGCGCCAAAAACATTCAGTACTTC.

This clonotype was detected a few times. The rearrangement joins TRBV2 to TRBJ1-1, with 7 bases identical to TRBD1. V shed 7 bases, J shed 4 bases, and the junction held 6 bases outside the gene matches. From germline, CDR1 is SNHLY and CDR2 FYNNEI. CDR3 length: 13 residues. The CDR3 protein is CASTAGQSTEAFF. CDR3 DNA: TGTGCCAGCACCGCGGGACAGAGCACTGAAGCTTTCTTT. The full variable domain, in which reference TRBV2 and TRBJ1-1 provide the parts outside the CDR3, is EPEVTQTPSHQVTQMGQEVILRCVPISNHLYFYWYRQILGQKVEFLVSFYNNEISEKSEIFDDQFSVERPDGSNFTLKIRSTKLEDSAMYFCASTAGQSTEAFFGQGTRLTVV.

This rearrangement joins TRBV2 to TRBJ2-3; D is ambiguous. Germline V gene lookup returns CDR1 SNHLY and CDR2 FYNNEI. V lost 1 base and J 0 bases, leaving 8 bases between the germline ends. This CDR3 region has 15 residues. This CDR3 is CASSEETASTDTQYF. The CDR3 coding sequence is TGTGCCAGCAGTGAAGAAACAGCTAGCACAGATACGCAGTATTTT. Supplemented by reference TRBV2 and TRBJ2-3, the full variable domain reads EPEVTQTPSHQVTQMGQEVILRCVPISNHLYFYWYRQILGQKVEFLVSFYNNEISEKSEIFDDQFSVERPDGSNFTLKIRSTKLEDSAMYFCASSEETASTDTQYFGPGTRLTVL.

The chain has TRBV21-1 and TRBJ2-4; the table's D call TRBD2 went unverified against the DNA. TRBV21-1 constitutes a pseudogene. This CDR3 region has 13 residues. The CDR3 sequence is CAIRLAGGLEQYF. CDR3 DNA sequence: TGTGCCATTAGACTAGCGGGGGGGTTGGAGCAGTACTTC.

This clonotype has ten or more counts. This chain uses TRBV6-1 with TRBJ2-7, with D perhaps matching TRBD2 (5 bases). This CDR3 has 12 residues. V lost 6 bases and J 4 bases, leaving 10 bases between the germline ends. From germline, CDR1 is MNHNS and CDR2 SASEGT. CDR3 protein: CASRGVLYEQYF. DNA for the CDR3: TGTGCCAGCAGGGGAGTACTTTACGAGCAGTACTTC.

This clonotype was counted at least ten times. This chain uses TRBV5-8 with TRBJ1-2, with D possibly matching TRBD1 (5 bases). With 10 bases removed from V and 4 bases from J, the gap between germline ends came to 14 bases. The length of the CDR3 is 12 residues. Germline CDR1 reads SGHTS; CDR2 reads YDEGEE. CDR3 DNA: TGTGCCGACCCAGGGCAGATCTATGGCTACACCTTC. It encodes CADPGQIYGYTF.